The rows below give T cell receptor beta chains drawn from one sample of a study of T cell responses to AZD1222 COVID-19 vaccine. The repertoire was sequenced with immunoSEQ multiplex PCR; TCRdb's copy has only in-frame clones and lacks some. The table has about 93,000 clones, 86% seen once. The sequencing here drew on peripheral blood, taken on day 0 of AZD1222 vaccination. These receptors originate from an adult in good health. Each CDR3 is given with its conserved first and last residue. Fields, in order: clone size, J gene, D gene, V gene, CDR3 DNA, CDR3 protein. A D gene is named only where the DNA matches it firmly. Clone size is stated in some rows and not others, as once, few, many or a class when expanded.

NA TRBJ2-1 TRBD2 TRBV19 TGTGCCAGTAGTATCTCGACTAGCGGGAGTCGGGATGAGCAGTTCTTC CASSISTSGSRDEQFF
NA TRBJ2-1 NA TRBV7-9 TGTGCCAGCAGCTTAGCATTGGCCGACTACAATGAGCAGTTCTTC CASSLALADYNEQFF
NA TRBJ2-5 TRBD1 TRBV4-1 TGCGCCAGCAGCCCCCGGGACAGGGAAGAGACCCAGTACTTC CASSPRDREETQYF
few TRBJ2-7 NA TRBV7-9 TGTGCCAGCAGCCCGGACAACTACTACGAGCAGTACTTC CASSPDNYYEQYF
NA TRBJ1-3 TRBD1 TRBV7-9 TGTGCCAGCAGCCCCACAGGGGAAAACTCTGGAAACACCATATATTTT CASSPTGENSGNTIYF
NA TRBJ1-4 NA TRBV11-2 TGTGCCAGCAGCTCAGAGACAGTCCAGAATGAAAAACTGTTTTTT CASSSETVQNEKLFF
NA TRBJ1-2 NA TRBV20-1 TGCAGGGGAGTAGGGACGGGAGGCTACACCTTC CRGVGTGGYTF
NA TRBJ1-1 TRBD1 TRBV6-5 TGTGCCAGCAGTTTCCGGGACAGGGGTGCTTTCTTT CASSFRDRGAFF
NA TRBJ1-4 NA TRBV29-1 TGCAGCGTTGGGAACAGGGCAACTAATGAAAAACTGTTTTTT CSVGNRATNEKLFF
NA TRBJ1-3 NA TRBV11-3 TGTGCCAGCAGCAGGACAGCCTCTGGAAACACCATATATTTT CASSRTASGNTIYF
NA TRBJ2-1 NA TRBV28 TGTGCCAGCAGACCCGGGGCAGCGGGCTACAATGAGCAGTTCTTC CASRPGAAGYNEQFF
NA TRBJ2-7 NA TRBV27 TGTGCCAGCAGTTCGCTCGAGCAGTACTTC CASSSLEQYF
NA TRBJ2-7 TRBD2 TRBV12-5 TGTGCTAGTGGTTACGGGACTAGCGGTACCTACGAGCAGTACTTC CASGYGTSGTYEQYF
NA TRBJ1-5 NA TRBV19 TGTGCCAGTAGCAAAGAGCCCTACGGTCAGCCCCAGCATTTT CASSKEPYGQPQHF
NA TRBJ1-2 TRBD1 TRBV7-3 TGTGCCAGCAGCTTCACAGGGGGCGCAGATGGCTACACCTTC CASSFTGGADGYTF
NA TRBJ1-4 NA TRBV10-3 TGTGCCATCAGTGAGGGGGGCAGGGGCGAAAAACTGTTTTTT CAISEGGRGEKLFF
NA TRBJ2-3 NA TRBV5-4 TGTGCCAGCAGCCCCCCCTTCGAGCGGCTTCAGCTCACAGATACGCAGTATTTT CASSPPFERLQLTDTQYF
NA TRBJ2-5 TRBD2 TRBV3-1/TRBV3-2 TGTGCCAGCAGCCAAGTTGGGCGGGAGTCCGCCCCCCACTTC CASSQVGRESAPHF
NA TRBJ2-1 TRBD2 TRBV7-3 TGTGCCAGCAGTTCCTCCGGGACTAGCCCCTACAATGAGCAGTTCTTC CASSSSGTSPYNEQFF
NA TRBJ2-7 NA TRBV24-1 TGTGCCACCAACCTTTGGCGGGGTGCTCCCTTCTCCTACGAGCAGTACTTC CATNLWRGAPFSYEQYF
NA TRBJ2-3 TRBD1 TRBV6-5 TGTGCCAGCAGTCAGGGACAGGGGGAAGCAGATACGCAGTATTTT CASSQGQGEADTQYF
NA TRBJ1-3 NA TRBV4-3 TGCGCCAGCAGCCAAGATCCGGGCGCTTCTGGAAACACCATATATTTT CASSQDPGASGNTIYF
NA TRBJ2-1 TRBD2 TRBV10-3 TGTGCCATCAGTGAGTCGGTGGTAGCGGGAGTCAATGAGCAGTTCTTC CAISESVVAGVNEQFF
NA TRBJ2-7 TRBD2 TRBV5-4 TGTGCCAGCAGCTTGGCCGGGGGGAGGGCCTTGTACGAGCAGTACTTC CASSLAGGRALYEQYF
once TRBJ2-5 NA TRBV3-1/TRBV3-2 TGTGCCAGCAGCCAAGTGGGGGAGACCCAGTACTTC CASSQVGETQYF
NA TRBJ2-3 NA TRBV6-5 TGTGCCAGCAGGAGACTAGTCAGCACAGATACGCAGTATTTT CASRRLVSTDTQYF
few TRBJ2-7 NA TRBV6-1 TGTGCCAGCAGTGAAGGGGGCGCTCTCGAGCAGTACTTC CASSEGGALEQYF
once TRBJ1-3 NA TRBV3-1/TRBV3-2 TGTGCCAGCAGCACACGACAAGGGGAGGGAAACACCATATATTTT CASSTRQGEGNTIYF
NA TRBJ2-5 TRBD1 TRBV2 TGTGCCAGCAACGGGGACAGGCAAGAGACCCAGTACTTC CASNGDRQETQYF
NA TRBJ1-2 NA TRBV7-2 TGTGCCAGCAGCTTAGGGCCGATTGAGGGTATCTATGGCTACACCTTC CASSLGPIEGIYGYTF
NA TRBJ2-5 NA TRBV12-3/TRBV12-4 TGTGCCAGCAGTTTACAGAGCCAAGAGACCCAGTACTTC CASSLQSQETQYF
NA TRBJ1-6 NA TRBV6-4 TGTGCCAGCAGTCAGGAGTATAATTCACCCCTCCACTTT CASSQEYNSPLHF
NA TRBJ2-4 NA TRBV5-5 TGTGCCAGCAGCTTTTCCCTAGCCAAAAACATTCAGTACTTC CASSFSLAKNIQYF
once TRBJ1-4 TRBD1 TRBV11-3 TGTGCCAGCAGGATCGGGACAGGGGATGAAAAACTGTTTTTT CASRIGTGDEKLFF
once TRBJ2-2 NA TRBV3-1/TRBV3-2 TGTGCCAGCAGCCAAGAAGGTAGGGACGCCGGGGAGCTGTTTTTT CASSQEGRDAGELFF
NA TRBJ2-7 NA TRBV6-5 TGTGCCAGCAGGGGCGGACAGTCCTACGAGCAGTACTTC CASRGGQSYEQYF
NA TRBJ1-6 NA TRBV11-3 TGTGCCAGCAGCGGCGCGTTGAATTCACCCCTCCACTTT CASSGALNSPLHF
NA TRBJ1-5 NA TRBV2 TGTGCCAGCAGTAGCGAGGCAGGGAGCAATCAGCCCCAGCATTTT CASSSEAGSNQPQHF
NA TRBJ2-7 NA TRBV2 TGTGCCAGCACCTTCCCGGCTAGTGGGGCCTACGAGCAGTACTTC CASTFPASGAYEQYF
NA TRBJ1-5 TRBD1 TRBV19 TGTGCCAGTAGTATGGGACAGGGGACCGGTCAGCCCCAGCATTTT CASSMGQGTGQPQHF
NA TRBJ2-1 NA TRBV28 TGTGCCAGCAGAGGAGATCTCAATGAGCAGTTCTTC CASRGDLNEQFF
NA TRBJ2-5 NA TRBV21-1 TGTGCCAGCAGCGCCGGACCTCGAATTTCAGAGACCCAGTACTTC CASSAGPRISETQYF
NA TRBJ1-4 NA TRBV14 TGTGCCAGCAGCCAAGCGTTACAGTCCTTTAATGAAAAACTGTTTTTT CASSQALQSFNEKLFF
NA TRBJ2-7 NA TRBV7-9 TGTGCCAGCAGTCAAGACTCCTACGAGCAGTACTTC CASSQDSYEQYF
NA TRBJ1-2 NA TRBV6-5 TGTGCCAGCAGTTACTCGCTAGGGAGGTCTAACTATGGCTACACCTTC CASSYSLGRSNYGYTF
NA TRBJ2-2 NA TRBV5-1 TGCGCCAGCAGCTCCTACACGGGGAGCCCCGGGGAGCTGTTTTTT CASSSYTGSPGELFF
NA TRBJ1-5 TRBD1 TRBV28 TGTGCCAGCAGTTTTCCTCAACAGGGGAAACTCGGGCCCCAGCATTTT CASSFPQQGKLGPQHF
NA TRBJ1-1 NA TRBV11-3 TGTGCCAGCAGCATATACAGGGAGGGGACTGAAGCTTTCTTT CASSIYREGTEAFF
NA TRBJ1-2 TRBD1 TRBV7-2 TGTGCCAGCAGCCCCGGGCGGGACAGGGATCGCTACACCTTC CASSPGRDRDRYTF